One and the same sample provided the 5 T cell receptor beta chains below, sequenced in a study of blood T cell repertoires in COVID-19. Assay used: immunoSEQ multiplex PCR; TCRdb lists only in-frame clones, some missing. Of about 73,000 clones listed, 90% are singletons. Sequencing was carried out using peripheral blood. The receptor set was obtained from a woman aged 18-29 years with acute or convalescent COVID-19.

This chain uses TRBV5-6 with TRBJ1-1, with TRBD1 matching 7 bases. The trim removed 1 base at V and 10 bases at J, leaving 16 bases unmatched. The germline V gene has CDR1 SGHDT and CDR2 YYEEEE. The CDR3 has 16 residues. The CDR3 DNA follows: TGTGCCAGCAGCTTGTGGTTTGGTTCAGGGCGGACAGGAGCTTTCTTT. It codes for CASSLWFGSGRTGAFF. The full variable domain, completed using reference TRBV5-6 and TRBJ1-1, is DAGVTQSPTHLIKTRGQQVTLRCSPKSGHDTVSWYQQALGQGPQFIFQYYEEEERQRGNFPDRFSGHQFPNYSSELNVNALLLGDSALYLCASSLWFGSGRTGAFFGQGTRLTVV.

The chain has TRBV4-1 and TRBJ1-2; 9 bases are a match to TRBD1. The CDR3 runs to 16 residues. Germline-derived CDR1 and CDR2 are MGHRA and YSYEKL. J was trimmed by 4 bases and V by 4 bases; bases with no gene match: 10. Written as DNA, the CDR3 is TGCGCCAGCAGCCGAAAAGAAACGGGACAGGGCTATGGCTACACCTTC. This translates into CASSRKETGQGYGYTF.

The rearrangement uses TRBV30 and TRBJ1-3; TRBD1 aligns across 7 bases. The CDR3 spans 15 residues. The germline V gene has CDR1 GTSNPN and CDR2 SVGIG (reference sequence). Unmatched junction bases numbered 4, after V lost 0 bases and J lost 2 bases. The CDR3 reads CAWSVTGVAGNTIYF. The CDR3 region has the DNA TGTGCCTGGAGTGTTACAGGGGTTGCTGGAAACACCATATATTTT.

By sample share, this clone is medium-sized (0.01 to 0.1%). Here the CDR3 DNA reads TGTGCCAGCAGTTCCCGACTAGCGGGAGTAAGGGCCGGGGAGCTGTTTTTT. Amino acid sequence: CASSSRLAGVRAGELFF. The chain carries TRBV27 and TRBJ2-2; the match to TRBD2 covers 12 bases. CDR1 and CDR2 (germline): MNHEY, SMNVEV (reference sequence). V shed 4 bases and J 6 bases; nucleotides not matched to a gene: 9. The length of the CDR3 is 17 residues.

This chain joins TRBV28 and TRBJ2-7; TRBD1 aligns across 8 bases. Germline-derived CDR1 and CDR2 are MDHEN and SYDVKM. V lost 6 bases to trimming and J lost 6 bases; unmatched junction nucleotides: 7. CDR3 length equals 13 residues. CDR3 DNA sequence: TGTGCCAGCAGACAGGGGGAGGCGGGCGAGCAGTACTTC. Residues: CASRQGEAGEQYF.